This T cell receptor beta chain was captured by sequencing in a study of T cells in Graves' hyperthyroidism and ophthalmopathy. Regarding the study as a whole: Blood held most thyroid clonotypes expanded above 0.001 frequency.

Amplification of TCR beta CDR3 regions was performed using RNA transcripts as template. The study used the HTBI primer set for a first-round RT-PCR of the TCR CDR3. One entry per CDR3 protein results from TCRdb running MiXCR on the multiplex PCR reads. This sample yields under 350,000 distinct CDR3 sequences, of which about 14% are seen a single time; 6.5% to 10% belongs to the top ten. Trimming removed 3 bases from V and 1 base from J, with 6 bases in between. The CDR3 has 13 residues. Germline CDR1 is MNHEY and CDR2 is SVGEGT. This clonotype was counted many times. Its antigen is as yet unknown. Patients aged 18 to 65 had newly diagnosed hyperthyroidism of under 2 months' duration. When hyperthyroidism was first diagnosed, the blood sample was taken, preceding any ophthalmopathy symptoms.

The origin of this receptor is a woman in her thirties with Graves' hyperthyroidism that later progressed to Graves' ophthalmopathy. Sequenced sample: blood. The rearrangement joins TRBV6-2 or TRBV6-3 to TRBJ1-1; D not resolved. The CDR3 region is CASSYPANTEAFF. The CDR3, as DNA: TGTGCCAGCAGTTATCCAGCGAACACTGAAGCTTTCTTT.